Given below is one TCR beta chain in context. The assay was immunoSEQ multiplex PCR, and TCRdb's table has in-frame clones only and misses some. The sample includes 85,000 to 130,000 clones, around 94% of them seen just once. This sample was included in a study of T cell changes during pregnancy in multiple sclerosis. With 1 base removed from V and 3 bases from J, the gap between germline ends came to 10 bases. This CDR3 has 15 residues. Germline V gives CDR1 SGHRS, CDR2 YFSETQ. The sample was peripheral blood, taken in the second trimester of pregnancy. This TCR was sampled from a female donor with multiple sclerosis, enrolled in a pregnancy study. The chain recombines TRBV5-1 with TRBJ1-4, with D perhaps TRBD1 (5 bases). Written as DNA, the CDR3 is TGCGCCAGCAGCTTGAAGGGGTCGGCTAATGAAAAACTGTTTTTT. Translating it yields CASSLKGSANEKLFF.